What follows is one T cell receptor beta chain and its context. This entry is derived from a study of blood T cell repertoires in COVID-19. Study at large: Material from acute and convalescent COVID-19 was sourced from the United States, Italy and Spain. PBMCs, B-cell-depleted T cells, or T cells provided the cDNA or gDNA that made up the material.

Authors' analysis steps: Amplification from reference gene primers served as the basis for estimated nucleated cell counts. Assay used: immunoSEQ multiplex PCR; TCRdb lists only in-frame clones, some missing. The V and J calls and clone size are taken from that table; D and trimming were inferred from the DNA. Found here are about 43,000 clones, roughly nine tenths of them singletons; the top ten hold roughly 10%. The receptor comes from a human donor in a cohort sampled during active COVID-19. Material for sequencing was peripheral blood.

CDR3 coding DNA: TGTGCCAGCAGTGAACTCCGGACAGGGGGAGGCTACACCTTC. It specifies CASSELRTGGGYTF. The chain links TRBV2 to TRBJ1-2, with 10 bases lining up with TRBD1. V trimming: 2 bases; J trimming: 8 bases; junction bases outside the gene matches: 5. The CDR3 runs to 14 residues. The germline gives CDR1 SNHLY, CDR2 FYNNEI. Using reference TRBV2 and TRBJ1-2 for the parts outside the CDR3, the full variable domain is EPEVTQTPSHQVTQMGQEVILRCVPISNHLYFYWYRQILGQKVEFLVSFYNNEISEKSEIFDDQFSVERPDGSNFTLKIRSTKLEDSAMYFCASSELRTGGGYTFGSGTRLTVV.